This T cell receptor (beta chain) derives from a study of T cell responses to AZD1222 COVID-19 vaccine (dated by TCRdb to about 2021). Notes on the research overall: AZD1222 recipients with second doses at about 4 weeks or about 12 weeks were pooled, because spike-specific TCR depth and breadth did not differ between schedules. TCR sequencing covered 233 trial participants: about 210 given two doses of AZD1222 and 26 given two doses of MenACWY control vaccine. Trial participants were enrolled by age into subgroups of 18-55, 56-69 and 70-plus years, and roughly 150, 30 and 60 TCR-sequenced participants, respectively, were included in these subgroups. The full study reports these points: After two AZD1222 doses, spike-specific TCR breadth and depth were significantly higher than at day 0 and than in MenACWY recipients. The 56-69-year group was small, and its depth increase did not reach significance, likely because of low power. Only five or six AZD1222 recipients were SARS-CoV-2 seropositive at baseline, limiting conclusions about previously exposed vaccinees. Nearly half of unique spike-specific TCRs reportedly recognized epitopes outside regions mutated in the B.1.351 and B.1.1.7 variants. Participants were mostly white British and included more females than males, and it was suggested by the authors that clonal diversity may have been underestimated. No day 14 peak-response samples were available, so repertoires were characterized only after the peak T cell response. Vaccine-associated CD4 TCRs spanned the whole spike protein, with dominant responses in regions 160-218 and 743-854.

CDR1 SGHRS and CDR2 YFSETQ were looked up in the germline V gene. Germline trimming amounts to 8 bases on V and 1 base on J, with 15 as the count of junction bases outside the gene matches. The CDR3 has 16 amino acids, counting the end cysteine and phenylalanine. Kept here is only the CDR3 DNA, which spans 48 bases and is read in frame from base 1. With respect to this clone: It lacks a known antigen. Base qualities are missing; no much larger clone stands one base away.

Explained via the paper, the time point label denotes: baseline before first vaccination. The vaccinee samples were drawn from two UK trials, COV001 and COV002, one of which was a single-blind randomized controlled phase 2/3 trial testing AZD1222 (ChAdOx1 nCoV-19) in healthy adults. For TCRbeta chain sequencing, PBMC samples were collected from trial participants at day 0 and at day 28 after the second dose. The CDR3 regions of human TCRbeta chains were subjected to immunosequencing. The study's own analysis went as follows. Repertoire TCRs were checked for matches against a reference library of SARS-CoV-2-specific TCRs that had been generated using the MIRA antigen-specificity platform. Breadth meant the fraction of unique TCRs that were SARS-CoV-2-associated, whereas depth meant the fraction of total T cells that were SARS-CoV-2-associated. Using the MIRA data, each spike-specific TCR was mapped to the spike region that the TCR reacts to and placed in a CD4 or CD8 class. Log10-transformed breadth and depth values were compared by one-way ANOVA with Sidak's multiple comparisons tests. Drawn from immuneACCESS, this table holds only the in-frame rearrangements with V and J called that TCRdb kept. Clones are partly lost; checked studies trace under half to an unresolved V gene and leave the rest unexplained. D and trimming come from the DNA, and the V and J calls and clone size come from that table. The sample yields about 140,000 clones; 80% to 95% were counted once. The ten largest clones represent about 3% of the sample.

The specimen was peripheral blood, collected on day 0 of AZD1222 vaccination. This chain is built from TRBV5-1 and TRBJ2-7; TRBD2 matches 7 bases in the middle. This receptor was taken from an adult in good health. The CDR3 has the sequence CASQVGSGDKSYEQYF. In nucleotide form, the sequence is TGCGCCAGTCAGGTGGGCAGCGGGGATAAATCCTACGAGCAGTACTTC.